The TCR beta chain described here comes from a study of blood T cell repertoires in COVID-19. Study context: Acute and convalescent COVID-19 specimens originated in the United States, Italy and Spain. T cells, B-cell-depleted T cells, or PBMCs provided the cDNA or gDNA that served as material.

There are 18 residues in the CDR3. CDR1 SNHLY and CDR2 FYNNEI come from the germline V gene. Germline trimming cut 6 bases from V and 0 bases from J; bases unmatched to any gene: 9. In the original workflow: Using reference gene primer amplification, nucleated cell counts were estimated. Sequenced by immunoSEQ multiplex PCR; TCRdb stores in-frame clones only, minus some. That table supplies the V and J calls and clone size; D and trimming were determined from the DNA. Found here are some 230,000 clones, around 81% of them singletons; the top ten hold 3%. The clonotype comes from a woman aged 25 to 39 who had recovered from COVID-19. The chain carries TRBV2 and TRBJ2-6; 9 positions match TRBD1. Sequencing was performed on peripheral blood. The CDR3 reads CASRIRDRVYSGANVLTF. The DNA for the CDR3 is TGTGCCAGCAGAATCCGGGACAGGGTCTACTCTGGGGCCAACGTCCTGACTTTC.